This T cell receptor (beta chain) came from a study of blood T cells in healthy people across ages (dated by TCRdb to between 2014 and 2017). Regarding the research as a whole: In model experiments, template switching captured roughly one uniquely barcoded TCR beta cDNA molecule for every two T cells. Using deep sequencing normalized with unique cDNA molecular identifiers, the study measured how TCR beta repertoire diversity changes with age. The donors were split into four age groups: young (average around 17 years), middle-aged (roughly 39), aged (over 55) and long-lived (roughly 88). Donors of different ages were randomly distributed across sequencing lanes to avoid experimental bias. Two additional independent replicas of 1 million unique cDNA reads from the same blood draw were analyzed for two donors (one aged 18 to 30 and one aged 80 or older).

Broader findings and caveats from the paper: Since profiling was done on bulk unsorted PBMCs, naive and antigen-experienced compartments could not be conclusively compared. Observed TCR beta diversity correlated strongly with the percentage of naive T cells measured by flow cytometry. The CMV infection status of donors was not known, potentially confounding age-related changes in expanded clonotypes. Compared with the aged group, the long-lived group had more naive CD4+ T cells, fewer expanded clones and increased TCR diversity, a pattern suggesting age selection. Observed TCR beta diversity per million T cells fell roughly linearly with age, and a significant reduction was already apparent by age around 39. Estimates of total diversity from one million sequenced T cells were regarded as lower bounds and underestimates.

Library construction relied on 5' RACE. The sequencing machine was an Illumina HiSeq 2500. A second PCR of roughly 7 to 11 cycles was performed with a sample-barcoded 5' primer and a J-beta primer mix. Each TCR beta cDNA molecule received a unique molecular identifier from a template-switch 5' adaptor carrying 12 random nucleotides. Each sample yielded at least 2.5 million CDR3-containing paired-end reads. The Mint cDNA synthesis kit, primed by a TRBC-specific oligonucleotide, was used to synthesize first-strand cDNA from all RNA. After uracil-DNA glycosylase treatment, a first 18-cycle PCR used universal primers M1SS and BC2_uni_R on all cDNA. Per the authors' processing: For normalization, 1 million high-quality reads, each with a distinct molecular identifier, were randomly selected from each sample. Reads sharing molecular identifiers were discarded rather than binned into consensus sequences. MiTCR, with a Q25 quality threshold and the strictest error-elimination algorithm, was used for CDR3 identification, clonotype clustering and error correction. Lower-bound total TCR beta diversity was estimated with a nonparametric unseen species model using Euler transformation. Using fastp at Q25 and MiXCR, TCRdb reprocessed the public reads and kept productive beta chains. Rows with a matching CDR3 protein are joined into one entry that keeps the most common DNA and genes. These V and J calls originate from TCRdb's pipeline instead of the authors' own analysis. The sample has roughly 800,000 distinct CDR3 sequences on record, roughly 60% of them singletons. The ten largest clones add up to approximately 21% of the sample.

Systemically healthy Caucasian individuals from Russia, 39 in total and aged roughly 6 to 95 years, were included as donors. Each donor gave 9 to 10 milliliters of peripheral blood, collected into EDTA-treated Vacutainer tubes. PBMCs were isolated by Ficoll-Paque density-gradient centrifugation, with at least 7 million obtained per sample. Total RNA, at least 5 micrograms per sample, was extracted from PBMCs with Trizol reagent. For every donor, an aliquot of PBMCs went through flow cytometry to measure the percentages of naive CD45RAhigh/CD27high T cells. Deletion took 6 bases off V and 2 bases off J, with a span of 13 bases between the germline ends. The germline V gene yields SQVTM for CDR1 and ANQGSEA for CDR2. Measured from the cysteine to the phenylalanine, the CDR3 is 13 residues long. The entry retains the CDR3 DNA only, 39 bases that are in frame from base 1. Comment on this clonotype: Its antigen is still unknown. No qualities accompany the bases; no much larger clone lies one base away.

The chain is encoded by TRBV29-1 joined to TRBJ1-2; the best D guess is TRBD1, with 6 bases matching. The sequenced sample was blood. The TCR sequence derives from a man under 40 in good health. The CDR3 amino acid sequence is: CSVSTGLNYGYTF. The nucleotides are TGCAGCGTGTCTACAGGGTTGAACTATGGCTACACCTTC.